A single sample is the source of the 29 T cell receptor beta chains below, sequenced in a study of T cell responses to AZD1222 COVID-19 vaccine. TCRdb's copy holds only in-frame clones and misses some; the assay was immunoSEQ multiplex PCR. Counted here are fewer than 110,000 clones, roughly 85% occurring once; the ten biggest clones make up approximately 4.8%. Specimen: peripheral blood, collected 28 days after the second AZD1222 dose. These receptors originate from an adult who received the AZD1222 COVID-19 vaccine.

This clone was found once. Here the CDR3 reads CSVVEGGEKLFF. The CDR3 DNA sequence: TGCAGCGTTGTAGAGGGAGGCGAAAAACTGTTTTTT. J is TRBJ1-4 and V is TRBV29-1, with D hard to call. Trimming took 4 bases from V and 8 from J, leaving 11 bases between them. The CDR3 is 12 amino acids. Germline V gene data show CDR1 as SQVTM and CDR2 as ANQGSEA.

V and J are TRBV7-9 and TRBJ2-5; D is uncertain. V dropped 8 bases and J dropped 5 bases, with 6 bases sitting between them. The V gene's germline CDR1 is SEHNR and CDR2 FQNEAQ (reference sequence). CDR3 length equals 10 residues. The CDR3 loop is CASGLETQYF. DNA of the CDR3: TGTGCCAGCGGTCTCGAGACCCAGTACTTC.

The J gene is TRBJ1-2, the V gene TRBV6-5; D is possibly TRBD1 (5 bases). Trimming left V 5 bases short and J 4 bases short, with 14 bases between. This CDR3 has 14 residues. The germline V gene has CDR1 MNHEY and CDR2 SVGAGI. The chain's CDR3 is CASSPRGGLYGYTF. The CDR3 nucleotides are TGTGCCAGCAGTCCACGGGGGGGACTCTATGGCTACACCTTC.

The V call is TRBV19, the J call TRBJ1-2; D is ambiguous. There are 14 residues in the CDR3. Germline CDR1 reads LNHDA; CDR2 reads SQIVND (reference sequence). The ends were cut back, 6 bases at V and 0 bases at J, with 11 bases in the middle. The CDR3 sequence is CASRLQRANYGYTF. The CDR3 DNA follows: TGTGCCAGTAGGTTACAGCGAGCTAACTATGGCTACACCTTC.

The genes are TRBV28 and TRBJ1-5, with D hard to call. CDR1 and CDR2 (germline): MDHEN, SYDVKM. CDR3 length equals 12 residues. Trimming shortened V by 6 bases and J by 0 bases, and 3 bases separated the two germline ends. The CDR3 sequence: CASRHSNQPQHF. For the CDR3, the DNA is TGTGCCAGCAGGCATAGCAATCAGCCCCAGCATTTT.

The V gene is TRBV5-1, the J gene TRBJ2-5, with 12 positions matching TRBD2. CDR1 and CDR2 from the germline V gene are SGHRS and YFSETQ. This CDR3 comprises 18 residues. The junction had 7 bases not matched to a gene; V was cut back by 0 bases and J by 1 base. CDR3 DNA: TGCGCCAGCAGCTTGGTCCCTAGCGGGGGGGACCTCCAAGAGACCCAGTACTTC. Translation gives CASSLVPSGGDLQETQYF.

V usage is TRBV11-2 and J usage is TRBJ2-3; weak D call: TRBD2 (7 bases). This CDR3 comprises 16 residues. The V gene lost 5 bases and the J gene lost 2 bases, with 17 bases spanning the gap. Germline loops: CDR1 SGHAT, CDR2 FQNNGV. CDR3 bases: TGTGCCAGCAGCCCTCCCGCGGGGGCCAACACAGATACGCAGTATTTT. This translates into CASSPPAGANTDTQYF.

This chain links TRBV28 with TRBJ2-5; D may correspond to TRBD1 or TRBD2 (6 bases each). Per germline, CDR1 MDHEN and CDR2 SYDVKM. V was trimmed by 5 bases and J by 7 bases, leaving 23 bases between them. CDR3 length: 16 residues. For the CDR3, the DNA is TGTGCCAGCAGTCTCGGGGGCGCCGCTACCCCAGGGACCCAGTACTTC. Residues: CASSLGGAATPGTQYF.

The gene calls are TRBV7-2 and TRBJ2-7; D tentatively fits TRBD1 or TRBD2 (6 bases each). The V end lost 4 bases, the J end lost 2 bases, and 15 bases lay between the germline ends. Per germline, CDR1 SGHTA and CDR2 FQGNSA. This CDR3 has 15 residues. DNA of the CDR3: TGTGCCAGCAGCTCTCTCGAGGGGGGTCCCTACGAGCAGTACTTC. Translated, it gives CASSSLEGGPYEQYF.

V and J are TRBV14 and TRBJ1-4; 8 positions match TRBD1. From germline, CDR1 is SGHDN and CDR2 FVKESK. Trimming removed 6 bases from V and 7 bases from J; junction bases left unmatched: 10. The CDR3 is 15 residues long. CDR3 sequence: CASSPIRGLGEKLFF. In DNA, the CDR3 is TGTGCCAGCAGTCCTATCAGGGGGCTCGGTGAAAAACTGTTTTTT.

This rearrangement joins TRBV19 to TRBJ2-3; possibly TRBD1 for D (8 bases). Germline assignment: CDR1 LNHDA and CDR2 SQIVND (reference sequence). Trimming left V 6 bases short and J 3 bases short, with 13 bases between. The CDR3 is 14 residues long. In DNA, the CDR3 is TGTGCCAGTAGGTACAGGGGGGGGACAGATACGCAGTATTTT. Translating it yields CASRYRGGTDTQYF.

The rearrangement links TRBV18 to TRBJ2-2; D gene uncertain. The V gene lost 3 bases and the J gene lost 4 bases, with 15 bases spanning the gap. CDR1 and CDR2 (germline): KGHSH, LQKENI. This CDR3 contains 16 residues. This CDR3 is CASSPFNGRLTGELFF. DNA for the CDR3: TGTGCCAGCTCACCTTTTAACGGCAGGCTCACCGGGGAGCTGTTTTTT.

The chain links TRBV6-5 to TRBJ2-7, with D possibly TRBD1 on 6 matching bases. This CDR3 contains 13 residues. Trimming removed 7 bases from V and 5 bases from J, with 15 bases in between. CDR1 MNHEY and CDR2 SVGAGI come from the germline V gene. The CDR3 loop reads CASTWQGMDEQYF. The CDR3 DNA follows: TGTGCCAGCACTTGGCAGGGGATGGACGAGCAGTACTTC.

The chain joins TRBV4-3 to TRBJ2-1; TRBD2 aligns across 7 bases. V was pared by 4 bases and J by 0 bases, with 6 bases of the junction left unmatched. CDR3 length: 16 amino acids. The germline CDR1 and CDR2 sequences are LGHNA and YSLEER. The DNA for the CDR3 is TGCGCCAGCAGCCGAGCGGGGTCGAGCTCCTACAATGAGCAGTTCTTC. This translates into CASSRAGSSSYNEQFF.

This sequence joins TRBV19 and TRBJ2-3, with 8 bases aligning to TRBD1. Germline CDR1 and CDR2: LNHDA and SQIVND (reference sequence). The CDR3 extends over 15 amino acids. V trimming: 4 bases; J trimming: 2 bases; junction bases outside the gene matches: 5. The CDR3 region has the DNA TGTGCCAGTAGTACCTGGACAGGGATCACAGATACGCAGTATTTT. It yields the protein CASSTWTGITDTQYF.

This clone appeared once. This CDR3 is CASSHQGGKAEAFF. The CDR3 DNA reads as TGCGCCAGCAGCCACCAGGGGGGAAAAGCTGAAGCTTTCTTT. The gene calls are TRBV5-1 and TRBJ1-1, with 7 positions matching TRBD1. CDR1 and CDR2 (germline): SGHRS, YFSETQ. The CDR3 is made up of 14 amino acids. Losses at the gene ends were 4 bases for V and 6 bases for J; bases not matched to a gene: 9.

The chain has TRBV5-1 and TRBJ2-5; 7 positions match TRBD2. The germline V gene has CDR1 SGHRS and CDR2 YFSETQ. There are 16 residues in the CDR3. The trim removed 0 bases at V and 1 base at J, leaving 6 bases unmatched. The CDR3 protein is CASSLAAGVIQETQYF. CDR3 sequence (DNA): TGCGCCAGCAGCTTGGCCGCGGGGGTAATCCAAGAGACCCAGTACTTC.

The V call is TRBV6-5, the J call TRBJ2-7; tentatively, D is TRBD2 (5 bases). CDR1 and CDR2 from the germline V gene are MNHEY and SVGAGI. CDR3 size: 13 residues. V gave up 6 bases and J gave up 5 bases, with 14 bases separating them. DNA for the CDR3: TGTGCCAGCAGCCTTATCGCCGGGGACGAGCAGTACTTC. Translating it yields CASSLIAGDEQYF.

The rearrangement uses TRBV4-1 and TRBJ2-3; D call uncertain. With 1 base removed from V and 0 bases from J, the gap between germline ends came to 14 bases. Germline values: CDR1 MGHRA, CDR2 YSYEKL. The CDR3 extends over 17 amino acids. The CDR3 sequence is CASSQAGQTHSTDTQYF. The CDR3 nucleotides read TGCGCCAGCAGCCAAGCTGGCCAGACTCATAGCACAGATACGCAGTATTTT.

The J gene is TRBJ2-3, the V gene TRBV5-6; 9 nucleotides agree with TRBD1. CDR1 is SGHDT and CDR2 is YYEEEE in the germline V gene. The CDR3 has 16 amino acids. Germline trimming cut 4 bases from V and 5 bases from J; bases unmatched to any gene: 11. CDR3 loop: CASSPRRDRDIDTQYF. The CDR3 DNA reads as TGTGCCAGCAGCCCACGGAGGGACAGGGATATAGATACGCAGTATTTT.

The chain combines TRBV5-4 with TRBJ1-1; D possibly corresponds to TRBD1 (6 bases). CDR3 length: 16 amino acids. The V gene lost 4 bases and the J gene lost 1 base, with 17 bases spanning the gap. Germline lookup yields CDR1 SGHNT and CDR2 YYREEE (reference sequence). CDR3 coding DNA: TGTGCCAGCAGCCCCTTATTGCGGGGGCGGAACACTGAAGCTTTCTTT. This gives the protein CASSPLLRGRNTEAFF.

The sample holds one count of this clone. The rearrangement links TRBV4-2 to TRBJ1-3, with 8 bases identical to TRBD1. After removal of 0 bases from V and 4 bases from J, the junction contained 2 bases not matched to a gene. The CDR3 totals 15 residues. Per germline, CDR1 LGHNA and CDR2 YNFKEQ. CDR3 sequence (DNA): TGTGCCAGCAGCCAAGACAGGGGGCCGGGAAACACCATATATTTT. Encoded protein: CASSQDRGPGNTIYF.

J is TRBJ2-2 and V is TRBV5-1; 7 positions agree with TRBD1. The J segment lost 4 bases and the V segment lost 0 bases, leaving 9 bases of the junction unmatched. This CDR3 has 17 amino acids. The germline V gene encodes CDR1 SGHRS and CDR2 YFSETQ. The CDR3 DNA reads TGCGCCAGCAGCTTGGAAGCACAGGGGACAGTCACCGGGGAGCTGTTTTTT. This gives the protein CASSLEAQGTVTGELFF.

This chain links TRBV9 with TRBJ2-2; maybe TRBD1 (6 bases). Germline V gives CDR1 SGDLS, CDR2 YYNGEE. The CDR3 has 15 amino acids. The ends were cut back, 3 bases at V and 4 bases at J, with 13 bases in the middle. The CDR3 is CASSGGQIFTGELFF. CDR3 in DNA: TGTGCCAGCAGCGGAGGACAGATATTCACCGGGGAGCTGTTTTTT.

The chain couples TRBV11-2 to TRBJ1-1; weak D call: TRBD1 (6 bases). The germline V and J ends were trimmed by 2 bases and 3 bases, with 16 bases remaining between them. Germline V gene sequence: CDR1 SGHAT, CDR2 FQNNGV. The length of the CDR3 is 16 residues. The DNA of the CDR3 is TGTGCCAGCAGCTTATACCGCCAGGGGTCGTACACTGAAGCTTTCTTT. Translated: CASSLYRQGSYTEAFF.

The CDR3 DNA reads TGTGGTAGCGGGGGCCCAACCTACAATGAGCAGTTCTTC. It codes for CGSGGPTYNEQFF. The chain couples TRBV5-4 to TRBJ2-1, with TRBD2 identical over 9 bases. The CDR3 runs 13 residues. CDR1 is SGHNT, CDR2 YYREEE, per germline (reference sequence).

CDR3 coding DNA: TGTGCCAGCAGCCCCCGACAGGGAAGGCCTAGCACAGATACGCAGTATTTT. Its translation is CASSPRQGRPSTDTQYF. The V call is TRBV7-3, the J call TRBJ2-3; 7 positions match TRBD1. Germline CDR1 reads SGHTA; CDR2 reads FQGTGA. The V gene end was trimmed by 5 bases and the J gene end by 0 bases; junction bases not matched to a gene: 11. The CDR3 spans 17 residues.

V gene TRBV11-3 combines with J gene TRBJ2-1; D is unclear. V lost 8 bases and J 4 bases, leaving 9 bases between the germline ends. The CDR3 extends over 12 amino acids. Looked up from germline, CDR1 is SGHNT and CDR2 is YENEEA. CDR3 coding DNA: TGTGCCAGCTCTGACCGATACAATGAGCAGTTCTTC. Translated, it gives CASSDRYNEQFF.

The rearrangement joins TRBV6-2 or TRBV6-3 to TRBJ2-5, with D perhaps TRBD2 (5 bases). The CDR3 contains 13 residues. Looked up from germline, CDR1 is MNHEY and CDR2 is SVGEGT. V gave up 3 bases and J gave up 4 bases, with 9 bases separating them. In nucleotides, the CDR3 is TGTGCCAGCAGTTATGGCGGACTAGAGACCCAGTACTTC. It is translated as CASSYGGLETQYF.